This T cell receptor beta chain derives from a study of control samples from healthy donors and cancer patients. Unmatched junction bases numbered 9, after V lost 6 bases and J lost 2 bases. Germline CDR1 reads MNHEY; CDR2 reads SVGAGI. The CDR3 has 15 amino acids. Produced via immunoSEQ multiplex PCR; TCRdb's table is partial and in-frame only. The profile covers around 89,000 clones, with approximately 78% appearing a single time and around 9.1% taken by the ten largest. The sequenced sample was blood. This chain connects TRBV6-5 to TRBJ1-1, with TRBD1 matching over 7 bases. The sequence came from a woman aged 55-75 years in good health. The CDR3 is CASRPTGRLNTEAFF. CDR3 sequence (DNA): TGTGCCAGCAGACCGACAGGGAGACTTAACACTGAAGCTTTCTTT.